This T cell receptor (beta chain) is from a study of T cells in Graves' hyperthyroidism and ophthalmopathy. From RNA transcripts, TCR beta CDR3 regions were amplified. RT-PCR in the first round (using the HTBI primer set) targeted the TCR CDR3. MiXCR, applied by TCRdb to the multiplex PCR reads, yields one record per CDR3 protein. The sample includes over 450,000 distinct CDR3 sequences, 15% to 20% of them seen just once. The V end lost 5 bases, the J end lost 3 bases, and 13 bases lay between the germline ends. Germline V gene data show CDR1 as SEHNR and CDR2 as FQNEAQ (reference sequence). The CDR3 contains 15 residues. Reasons for excluding patients were uncontrolled infection, other autoimmune disease, pregnancy or lactation. Diagnoses used clinical symptoms, serum thyroxine and TRAb, thyroid ultrasound and orbital computed tomography. This clonotype was counted many times.

The chain joins TRBV7-9 to TRBJ1-4; D possibly corresponds to TRBD1 (6 bases). This TCR derives from a woman in her late teens or twenties with Graves' ophthalmopathy. Sequences were obtained from blood. CDR3: CASSPTGTPNEKLFF. The CDR3 bases are TGTGCCAGCAGCCCCACTGGGACACCTAATGAAAAACTGTTTTTT. The full variable domain, rest sourced from reference TRBV7-9 and TRBJ1-4, is DTGVSQNPRHKITKRGQNVTFRCDPISEHNRLYWYRQTLGQGPEFLTYFQNEAQLEKSRLLSDRFSAERPKGSFSTLEIQRTEQGDSAMYLCASSPTGTPNEKLFFGSGTQLSVL.